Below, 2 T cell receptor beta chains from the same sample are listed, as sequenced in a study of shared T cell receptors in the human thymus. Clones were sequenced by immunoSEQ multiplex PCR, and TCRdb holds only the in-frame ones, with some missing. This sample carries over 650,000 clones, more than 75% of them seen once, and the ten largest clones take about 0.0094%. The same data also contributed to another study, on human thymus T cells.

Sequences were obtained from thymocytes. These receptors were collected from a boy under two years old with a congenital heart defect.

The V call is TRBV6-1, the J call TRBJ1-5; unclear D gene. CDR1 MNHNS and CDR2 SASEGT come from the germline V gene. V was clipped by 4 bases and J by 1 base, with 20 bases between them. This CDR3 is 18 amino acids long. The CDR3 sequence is CASSARELKSLSNQPQHF. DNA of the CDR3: TGTGCCAGCAGTGCCCGGGAGCTAAAGTCCTTAAGCAATCAGCCCCAGCATTTT.

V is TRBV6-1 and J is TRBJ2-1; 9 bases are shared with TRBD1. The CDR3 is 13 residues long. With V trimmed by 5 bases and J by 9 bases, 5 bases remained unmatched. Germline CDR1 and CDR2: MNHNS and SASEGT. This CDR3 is CASSPQGAGEQFF. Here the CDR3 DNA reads TGTGCCAGCAGTCCACAGGGGGCAGGTGAGCAGTTCTTC.